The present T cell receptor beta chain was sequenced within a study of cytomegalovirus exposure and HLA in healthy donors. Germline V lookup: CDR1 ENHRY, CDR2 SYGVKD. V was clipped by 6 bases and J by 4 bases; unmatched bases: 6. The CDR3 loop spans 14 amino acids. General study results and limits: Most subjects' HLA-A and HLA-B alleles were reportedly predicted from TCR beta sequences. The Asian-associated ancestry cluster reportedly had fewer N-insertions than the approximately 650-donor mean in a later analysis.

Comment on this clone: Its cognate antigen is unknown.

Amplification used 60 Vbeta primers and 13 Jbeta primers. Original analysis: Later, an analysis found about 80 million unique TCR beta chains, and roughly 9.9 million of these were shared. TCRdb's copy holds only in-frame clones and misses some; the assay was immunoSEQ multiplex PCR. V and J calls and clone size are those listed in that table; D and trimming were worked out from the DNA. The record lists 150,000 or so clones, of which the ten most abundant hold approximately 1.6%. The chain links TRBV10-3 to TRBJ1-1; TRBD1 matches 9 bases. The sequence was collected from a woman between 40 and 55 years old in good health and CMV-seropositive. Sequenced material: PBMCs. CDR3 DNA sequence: TGTGCCATCAGGTCCGGGACAGGGAGCACTGAAGCTTTCTTT. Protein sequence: CAIRSGTGSTEAFF.